These T cell receptor beta chains were read from a single sample in a study of T cell repertoires in cytomegalovirus infection. Their antigens are not known. TCRdb reprocessed the reads with MiXCR, giving one entry per CDR3 protein. The table lists 650,000 to 900,000 distinct CDR3 sequences, 25% to 30% of them singletons. Sequencing used cultured CD8+ T cells from PBMCs, obtained from culture after CMV antigen stimulation. All receptors come from a human donor in good health (CMV status not recorded). Some clones in this sample may be carry-over from other donors' samples. The CDR3 runs from the conserved cysteine through the conserved F or W. D genes are given only for firm matches. Expanded clones are given a class, and other clones once, few, many or no size at all.

TRBJ2-1 . TRBV5-1 TRBD2 CASIPSGGASYNEQFF TGCGCCAGCATCCCTAGCGGGGGGGCATCCTACAATGAGCAGTTCTTC
TRBJ1-5 many TRBV7-9 . CASSLTLGQPQHF TGTGCCAGCAGCTTGACGCTGGGGCAGCCCCAGCATTTT
TRBJ1-4 many TRBV7-2 . CASSLVVGLETNEKLFF TGTGCCAGCAGCTTAGTGGTGGGCCTGGAAACTAATGAAAAACTGTTTTTT
TRBJ2-1 . TRBV6-2/TRBV6-3 TRBD2 CASSYRTSGGPRGKGNEQFF TGTGCCAGCAGTTACAGGACTAGCGGGGGCCCGCGGGGAAAGGGGAATGAGCAGTTCTTC
TRBJ2-1 . TRBV27 . CASSPSAGAVEQFF TGTGCCAGCAGTCCCTCCGCGGGGGCAGTTGAGCAGTTCTTC
TRBJ2-7 few TRBV7-6 . CASSLEGSVEQYF TGTGCCAGCAGCTTAGAGGGCAGTGTCGAGCAGTACTTC
TRBJ2-1 many TRBV6-1 TRBD2 CASSHSGGSYNEQFF TGTGCCAGCAGTCACAGCGGGGGCTCCTACAATGAGCAGTTCTTC
TRBJ1-4 . TRBV12-3/TRBV12-4 . CASTPGGRVNEKLFF TGTGCCAGCACCCCTGGTGGCAGGGTGAATGAAAAACTGTTTTTT
TRBJ2-2 . TRBV6-5 . CASSYSNQFPPGELFF TGTGCCAGCAGTTACTCGAATCAGTTCCCACCCGGGGAGCTGTTTTTT
TRBJ1-4 few TRBV9 . CASSAPGQANEKLFF TGTGCCAGCAGCGCGCCGGGACAAGCTAATGAAAAACTGTTTTTT